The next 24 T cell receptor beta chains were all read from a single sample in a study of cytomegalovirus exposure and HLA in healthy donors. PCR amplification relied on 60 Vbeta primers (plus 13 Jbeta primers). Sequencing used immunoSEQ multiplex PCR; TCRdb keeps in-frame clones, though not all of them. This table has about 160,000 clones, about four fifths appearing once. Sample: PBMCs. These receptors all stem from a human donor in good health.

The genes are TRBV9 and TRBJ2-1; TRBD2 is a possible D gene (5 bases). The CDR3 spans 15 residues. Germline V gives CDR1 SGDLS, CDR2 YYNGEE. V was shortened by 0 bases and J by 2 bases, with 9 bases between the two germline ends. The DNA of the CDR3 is TGTGCCAGCAGCGTAGACTTAGCGACCTACAATGAGCAGTTCTTC. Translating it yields CASSVDLATYNEQFF.

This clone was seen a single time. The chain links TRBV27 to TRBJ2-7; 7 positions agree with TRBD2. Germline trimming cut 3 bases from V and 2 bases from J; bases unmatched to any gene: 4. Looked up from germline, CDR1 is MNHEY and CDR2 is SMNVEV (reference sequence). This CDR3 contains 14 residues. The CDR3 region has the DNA TGTGCCAGCAGTTTCAGCGGGGCCGCCTACGAGCAGTACTTC. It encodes CASSFSGAAYEQYF.

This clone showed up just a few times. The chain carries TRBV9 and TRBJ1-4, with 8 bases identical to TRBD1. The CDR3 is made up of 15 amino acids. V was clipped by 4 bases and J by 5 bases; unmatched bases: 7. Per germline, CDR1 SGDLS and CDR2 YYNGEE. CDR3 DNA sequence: TGTGCCAGCAGCACGCGACAGGGGTGGAATGAAAAACTGTTTTTT. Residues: CASSTRQGWNEKLFF.

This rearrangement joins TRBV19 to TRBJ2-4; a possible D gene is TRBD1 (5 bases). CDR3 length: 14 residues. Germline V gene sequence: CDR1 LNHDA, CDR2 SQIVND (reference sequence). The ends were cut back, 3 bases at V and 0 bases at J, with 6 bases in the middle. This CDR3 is CASSIQGAKNIQYF. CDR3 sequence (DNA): TGTGCCAGTAGTATCCAGGGAGCCAAAAACATTCAGTACTTC. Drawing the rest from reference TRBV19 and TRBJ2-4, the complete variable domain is DGGITQSPKYLFRKEGQNVTLSCEQNLNHDAMYWYRQDPGQGLRLIYYSQIVNDFQKGDIAEGYSVSREKKESFPLTVTSAQKNPTAFYLCASSIQGAKNIQYFGAGTRLSVL.

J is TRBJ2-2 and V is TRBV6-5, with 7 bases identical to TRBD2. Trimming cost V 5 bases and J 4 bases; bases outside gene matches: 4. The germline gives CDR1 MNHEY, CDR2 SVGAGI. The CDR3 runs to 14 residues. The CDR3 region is CASSPGGFTGELFF. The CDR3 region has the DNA TGTGCCAGCAGTCCCGGGGGGTTCACCGGGGAGCTGTTTTTT.

The CDR3 sequence is CASSPAPGLAEEKLFF. For the CDR3, the DNA is TGTGCCAGCAGCCCGGCCCCGGGGTTGGCCGAGGAAAAACTGTTTTTT. The chain joins TRBV7-9 to TRBJ1-4; D is unresolved. This CDR3 is 16 amino acids long. Trimming removed 5 bases from V and 8 bases from J, with 21 bases in between. From germline, CDR1 is SEHNR and CDR2 FQNEAQ (reference sequence).

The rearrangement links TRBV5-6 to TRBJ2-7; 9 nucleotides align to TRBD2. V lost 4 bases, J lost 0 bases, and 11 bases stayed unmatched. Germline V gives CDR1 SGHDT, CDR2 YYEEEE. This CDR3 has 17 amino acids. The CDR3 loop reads CASSLSGRPTSSYEQYF. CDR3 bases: TGTGCCAGCAGCCTGAGCGGGAGGCCCACTAGCTCCTACGAGCAGTACTTC.

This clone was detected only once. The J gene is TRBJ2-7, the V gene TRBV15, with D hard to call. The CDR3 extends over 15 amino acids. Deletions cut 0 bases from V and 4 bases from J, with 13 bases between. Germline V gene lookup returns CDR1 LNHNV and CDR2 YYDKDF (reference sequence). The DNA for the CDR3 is TGTGCCACCAGCAGAGATCCGGGTCCCGATTACGAGCAGTACTTC. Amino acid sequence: CATSRDPGPDYEQYF.

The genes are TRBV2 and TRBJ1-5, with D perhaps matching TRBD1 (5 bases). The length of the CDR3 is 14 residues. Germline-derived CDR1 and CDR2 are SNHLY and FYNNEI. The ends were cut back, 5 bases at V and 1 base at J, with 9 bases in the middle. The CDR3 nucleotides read TGTGCCAGCAGTCCACGGGGGAGCAATCAGCCCCAGCATTTT. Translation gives CASSPRGSNQPQHF.

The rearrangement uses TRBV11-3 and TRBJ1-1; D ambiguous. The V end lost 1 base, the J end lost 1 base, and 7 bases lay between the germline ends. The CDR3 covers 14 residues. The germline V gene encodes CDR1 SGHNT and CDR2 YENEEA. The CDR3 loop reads CASSLGGENTEAFF. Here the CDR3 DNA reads TGTGCCAGCAGCTTAGGAGGAGAGAACACTGAAGCTTTCTTT.

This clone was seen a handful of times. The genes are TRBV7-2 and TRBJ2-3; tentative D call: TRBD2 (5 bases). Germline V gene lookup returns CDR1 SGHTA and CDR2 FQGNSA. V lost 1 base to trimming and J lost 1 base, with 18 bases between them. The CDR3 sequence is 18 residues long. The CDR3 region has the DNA TGTGCCAGCAGCTTAGTTCGTTTGCCGGCGCGGGGCACAGATACGCAGTATTTT. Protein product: CASSLVRLPARGTDTQYF.

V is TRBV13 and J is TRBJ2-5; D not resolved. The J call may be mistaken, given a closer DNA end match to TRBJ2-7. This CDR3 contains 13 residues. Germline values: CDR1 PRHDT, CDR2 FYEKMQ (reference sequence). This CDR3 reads CASSLSVTYEQYF. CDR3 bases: TGTGCCAGCAGCTTATCCGTTACCTACGAGCAGTACTTC.

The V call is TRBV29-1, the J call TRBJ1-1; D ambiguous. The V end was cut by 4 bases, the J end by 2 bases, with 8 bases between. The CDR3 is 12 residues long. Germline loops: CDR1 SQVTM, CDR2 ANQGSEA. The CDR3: CSVAEGNTEAFF. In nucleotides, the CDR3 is TGCAGCGTTGCTGAGGGTAACACTGAAGCTTTCTTT.

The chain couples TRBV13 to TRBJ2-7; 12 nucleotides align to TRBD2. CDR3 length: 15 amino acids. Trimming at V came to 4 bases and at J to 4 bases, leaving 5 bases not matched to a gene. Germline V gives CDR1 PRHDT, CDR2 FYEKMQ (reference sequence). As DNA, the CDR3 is TGTGCCAGCAGCTCCCTAGCGGGGGGGCGTTACGAGCAGTACTTC. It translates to CASSSLAGGRYEQYF. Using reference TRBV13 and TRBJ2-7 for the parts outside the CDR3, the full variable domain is AAGVIQSPRHLIKEKRETATLKCYPIPRHDTVYWYQQGPGQDPQFLISFYEKMQSDKGSIPDRFSAQQFSDYHSELNMSSLELGDSALYFCASSSLAGGRYEQYFGPGTRLTVT.

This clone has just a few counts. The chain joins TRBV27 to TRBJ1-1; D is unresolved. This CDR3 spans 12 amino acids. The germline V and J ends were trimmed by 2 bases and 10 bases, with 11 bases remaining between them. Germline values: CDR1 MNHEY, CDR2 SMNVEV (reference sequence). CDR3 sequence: CASSLDNDGAFF. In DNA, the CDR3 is TGTGCCAGCAGTTTAGACAACGACGGAGCTTTCTTT.

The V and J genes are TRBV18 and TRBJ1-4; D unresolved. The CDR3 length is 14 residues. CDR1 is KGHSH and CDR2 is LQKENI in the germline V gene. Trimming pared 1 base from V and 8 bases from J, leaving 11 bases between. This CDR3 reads CASSPREVGEKLFF. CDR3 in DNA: TGTGCCAGCTCACCACGGGAGGTGGGGGAAAAACTGTTTTTT.

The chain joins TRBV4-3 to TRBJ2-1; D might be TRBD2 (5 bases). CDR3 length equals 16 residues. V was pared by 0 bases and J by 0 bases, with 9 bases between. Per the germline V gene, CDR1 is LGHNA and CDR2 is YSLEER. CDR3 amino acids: CASSQDPRASYNEQFF. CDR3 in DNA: TGCGCCAGCAGCCAAGATCCGCGGGCCTCCTACAATGAGCAGTTCTTC.

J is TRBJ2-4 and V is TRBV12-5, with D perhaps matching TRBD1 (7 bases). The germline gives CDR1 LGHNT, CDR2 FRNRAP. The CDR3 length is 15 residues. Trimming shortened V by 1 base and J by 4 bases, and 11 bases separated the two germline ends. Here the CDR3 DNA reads TGTGCTAGTGGTTTGGGGAGGGGGCCTAAAAACATTCAGTACTTC. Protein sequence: CASGLGRGPKNIQYF.

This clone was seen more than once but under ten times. CDR3 region: CSVLGAGVTGELFF. CDR3 nucleotide sequence: TGCAGCGTTCTAGGGGCAGGGGTCACCGGGGAGCTGTTTTTT. The chain combines TRBV29-1 with TRBJ2-2, with D tentatively TRBD1 (6 bases). Germline V lookup: CDR1 SQVTM, CDR2 ANQGSEA. Trimming removed 5 bases from V and 4 bases from J, with 14 bases in between. CDR3 length equals 14 residues.

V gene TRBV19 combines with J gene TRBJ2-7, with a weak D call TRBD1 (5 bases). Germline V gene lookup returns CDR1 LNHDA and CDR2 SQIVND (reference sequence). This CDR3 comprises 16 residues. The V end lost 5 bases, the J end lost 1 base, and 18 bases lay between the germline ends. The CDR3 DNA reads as TGTGCCAGTAGTCGTATCGCAGGGTTGGTATCCTACGAGCAGTACTTC. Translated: CASSRIAGLVSYEQYF.

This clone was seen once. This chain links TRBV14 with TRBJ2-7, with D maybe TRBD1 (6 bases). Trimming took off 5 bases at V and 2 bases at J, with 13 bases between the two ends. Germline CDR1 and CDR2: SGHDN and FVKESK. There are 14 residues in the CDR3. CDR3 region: CASSSGVGPYEQYF. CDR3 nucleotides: TGTGCCAGCAGCTCAGGGGTGGGTCCCTACGAGCAGTACTTC.

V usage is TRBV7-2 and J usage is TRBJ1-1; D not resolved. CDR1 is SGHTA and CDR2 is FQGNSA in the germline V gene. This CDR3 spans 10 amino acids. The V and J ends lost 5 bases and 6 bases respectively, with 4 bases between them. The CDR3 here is CASSRAEAFF. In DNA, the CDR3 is TGTGCCAGCAGCCGGGCTGAAGCTTTCTTT.

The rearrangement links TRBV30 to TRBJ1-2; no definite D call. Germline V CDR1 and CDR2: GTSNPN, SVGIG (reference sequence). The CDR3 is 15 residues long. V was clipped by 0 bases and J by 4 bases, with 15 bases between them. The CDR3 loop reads CAWSVRAGDIYGYTF. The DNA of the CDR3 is TGTGCCTGGAGTGTACGTGCAGGCGATATCTATGGCTACACCTTC.

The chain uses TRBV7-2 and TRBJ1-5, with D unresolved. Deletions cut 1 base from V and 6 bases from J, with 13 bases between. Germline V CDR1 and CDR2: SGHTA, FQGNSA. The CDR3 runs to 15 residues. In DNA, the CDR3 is TGTGCCAGCAGCTTAGTAGATAAGAGCGGTCAGCCCCAGCATTTT. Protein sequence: CASSLVDKSGQPQHF.